The clone carrying this T cell receptor (beta chain) came up once. This sample is drawn from a study of Graves' ophthalmopathy and Graves' hyperthyroidism. Investigators amplified TCR beta CDR3 regions from RNA transcripts. HTBI primers served in a first-round RT-PCR, which a second-round multiplex PCR followed. TCRdb independently ran MiXCR on the multiplex PCR reads; one entry per CDR3 protein. The table shows about 740,000 distinct CDR3 sequences, with roughly 41% occurring only once. Material for sequencing was peripheral blood. The TCR sequence derives from an adult man with Graves' ophthalmopathy.

The CDR3 sequence is CASNLGYEQYF. CDR3 nucleotides: TGTGCCAGCAACCTAGGATACGAGCAGTACTTC. The gene calls are TRBV7-2 and TRBJ2-7; no clear D gene. CDR1 SGHTA and CDR2 FQGNSA come from the germline V gene. The CDR3 is made up of 11 amino acids. Trimming cost V 7 bases and J 4 bases, with 8 bases left between them.